The clone carrying this T cell receptor beta chain has just one count. The entry originates in a study of control samples from healthy donors and cancer patients. Only in-frame clones appear in the TCRdb table, and some are missing; sequencing was by immunoSEQ multiplex PCR. In the table there are about 220,000 clones, roughly 94% of which are singletons. With V trimmed by 0 bases and J by 0 bases, 16 bases remained unmatched. The germline gives CDR1 SGHTA, CDR2 FQGNSA. CDR3 length: 20 residues. The V and J genes are TRBV7-2 and TRBJ2-7; 8 nucleotides align to TRBD1. Material for sequencing was blood. The sequence derives from a man aged 50-59 years in good health. The chain's CDR3 is CASSLAGGGQGVRSSYEQYF. In nucleotides, the CDR3 is TGTGCCAGCAGCTTAGCGGGGGGTGGACAGGGCGTGAGGAGCTCCTACGAGCAGTACTTC.